Sequencing of this TCR beta chain was carried out in a study of spatial heterogeneity in lung cancer. J was trimmed by 1 base and V by 0 bases; bases with no gene match: 2. Germline assignment: CDR1 SGHRS and CDR2 YFSETQ. This CDR3 spans 15 amino acids. A distinct unique molecular identifier was carried by each TCR cDNA molecule. Using its own MiXCR run on the 5' RACE reads, TCRdb lists one record per CDR3 protein. The repertoire holds roughly 60,000 distinct CDR3 sequences, about 8% seen once, with roughly 16% in the top ten. Time point reported: sample taken at primary tumor resection. The sequenced material consisted of unsorted whole RNA from tumor, nontumor lung or frozen PBMC. A total of some 70 untreated early-stage non-small cell lung cancer patients served as donors. In this sample, this clonotype is medium-sized.

The sequenced sample was PBMCs, obtained at surgery. This chain uses TRBV5-1 with TRBJ2-3; TRBD1 agrees at 7 bases. This TCR was recovered from a female donor with early-stage non-small cell lung cancer. The CDR3 coding sequence is TGCGCCAGCAGCTTGGGGGGACAGCGCACAGATACGCAGTATTTT. Its translation is CASSLGGQRTDTQYF. Filled out from reference TRBV5-1 and TRBJ2-3, the complete variable domain reads KAGVTQTPRYLIKTRGQQVTLSCSPISGHRSVSWYQQTPGQGLQFLFEYFSETQRNKGNFPGRFSGRQFSNSRSEMNVSTLELGDSALYLCASSLGGQRTDTQYFGPGTRLTVL.